Listed below are T cell receptor beta chains from one sample, sequenced in a study of cytomegalovirus exposure and HLA in healthy donors. Assay: immunoSEQ multiplex PCR; the TCRdb copy retains only in-frame clones and omits some. The sample consists of about 220,000 clones, over 75% of them appearing once. The material sequenced was PBMCs. Receptors originate from a male donor in good health and CMV-seronegative. CDR3s include the opening cysteine and the closing phenylalanine or tryptophan. Each record gives: J gene, clone size, D gene, V gene, CDR3 protein, CDR3 DNA. A D gene is named only where the DNA matches it firmly. Only some rows state a clone size, as once, few, many or a class for expanded clones.

J: TRBJ1-1; size: NA; D: TRBD1; V: TRBV7-6; CDR3: CASSLRQGKEAFF; DNA: TGTGCCAGCAGCTTACGACAGGGGAAGGAAGCTTTCTTT
J: TRBJ2-7; size: NA; D: TRBD2; V: TRBV20-1; CDR3: CSELVAGSEYF; DNA: TGCAGTGAACTGGTAGCGGGGTCGGAGTACTTC
J: TRBJ2-1; size: NA; D: TRBD2; V: TRBV5-1; CDR3: CASRGTSGTYNEQFF; DNA: TGCGCCAGCAGAGGGACTAGCGGTACCTACAATGAGCAGTTCTTC
J: TRBJ2-2; size: NA; D: TRBD1; V: TRBV10-3; CDR3: CAISEPTGGPFANTGELFF; DNA: TGTGCCATCAGTGAGCCGACAGGGGGCCCTTTCGCGAACACCGGGGAGCTGTTTTTT
J: TRBJ1-4; size: NA; D: NA; V: TRBV11-1; CDR3: CASSLDGEMGEKLFF; DNA: TGTGCCAGCAGCTTGGACGGGGAAATGGGGGAAAAACTGTTTTTT
J: TRBJ2-3; size: NA; D: TRBD1; V: TRBV7-2; CDR3: CASSLVRGQGTDTQYF; DNA: TGTGCCAGCAGCTTAGTCAGGGGGCAAGGCACAGATACGCAGTATTTT
J: TRBJ1-2; size: NA; D: TRBD1; V: TRBV27; CDR3: CASMGTGGYTF; DNA: TGTGCCAGCATGGGGACAGGGGGCTACACCTTC
J: TRBJ1-5; size: few; D: TRBD1; V: TRBV25-1; CDR3: CASSDRTGIQPQHF; DNA: TGTGCCAGCAGTGATCGGACAGGGATTCAGCCCCAGCATTTT
J: TRBJ2-1; size: NA; D: TRBD2; V: TRBV28; CDR3: CASSLNKREGYNEQFF; DNA: TGTGCCAGCAGTTTGAATAAGCGGGAGGGCTACAATGAGCAGTTCTTC
J: TRBJ1-4; size: few; D: NA; V: TRBV30; CDR3: CAWSVSGIDGKLFF; DNA: TGTGCCTGGAGTGTATCCGGGATTGATGGAAAACTGTTTTTT
J: TRBJ1-2; size: NA; D: TRBD1; V: TRBV9; CDR3: CASSKTGVGYTF; DNA: TGTGCCAGCAGCAAAACAGGGGTCGGCTACACCTTC
J: TRBJ2-1; size: once; D: NA; V: TRBV2; CDR3: CAIMGPSYNEQFF; DNA: TGTGCCATCATGGGCCCCTCCTACAATGAGCAGTTCTTC
J: TRBJ2-5; size: NA; D: NA; V: TRBV11-1; CDR3: CASSYRGTGETQYF; DNA: TGTGCCAGCAGCTACCGGGGGACCGGGGAGACCCAGTACTTC
J: TRBJ2-5; size: NA; D: TRBD1; V: TRBV7-9; CDR3: CASSSPGQPQETQYF; DNA: TGTGCCAGCAGCTCCCCGGGACAGCCCCAAGAGACCCAGTACTTC
J: TRBJ2-7; size: NA; D: NA; V: TRBV12-5; CDR3: CARGRGGDEQYF; DNA: TGTGCTAGGGGCAGGGGTGGGGACGAGCAGTACTTC
J: TRBJ1-5; size: NA; D: NA; V: TRBV7-8; CDR3: CASSFYSYSNQPQHF; DNA: TGTGCCAGCAGCTTTTACAGCTATAGCAATCAGCCCCAGCATTTT
J: TRBJ2-7; size: NA; D: TRBD2; V: TRBV4-3; CDR3: CASSQDMSSGYEQYF; DNA: TGCGCCAGCAGCCAAGATATGTCTAGCGGCTACGAGCAGTACTTC